Listed below are T cell receptor beta chains from one sample, sequenced in a study of regulatory T cells in long-lasting Graves disease. TCRdb itself ran the multiplex PCR reads through MiXCR, one entry per CDR3 protein. The sample has 350,000 to 500,000 distinct CDR3 sequences; 20% to 25% are singletons. The sample consisted of peripheral blood mononuclear cells (PBMCs), taken when the disease was refractory, from a patient treated with antithyroid drugs. These receptors came from a female donor with Graves disease. Each CDR3 is given with its conserved first and last residue. The order of the fields is CDR3 protein, J gene, V gene.

CDR3 protein: CASSLEDRVFGYTF
J gene: TRBJ1-2
V gene: TRBV5-5

CDR3 protein: CASRSDRVTGELFF
J gene: TRBJ2-2
V gene: TRBV5-1

CDR3 protein: CASSVLPDTGELFF
J gene: TRBJ2-2
V gene: TRBV7-9

CDR3 protein: CASSLGRPTSSEQYF
J gene: TRBJ2-7
V gene: TRBV5-1

CDR3 protein: CASSQEWAVTPGEQETQYF
J gene: TRBJ2-5
V gene: TRBV3-1

CDR3 protein: CSALAGDRYEQYF
J gene: TRBJ2-7
V gene: TRBV29-1

CDR3 protein: CASSFQEKHNEKLFF
J gene: TRBJ1-4
V gene: TRBV5-5

CDR3 protein: CSEGTSGAGNEQFF
J gene: TRBJ2-1
V gene: TRBV20-1

CDR3 protein: CASSSDVSQETQYF
J gene: TRBJ2-5
V gene: TRBV7-6

CDR3 protein: CASSQDGASNQPQHF
J gene: TRBJ1-5
V gene: TRBV4-2

CDR3 protein: CAISEVHGYGYTF
J gene: TRBJ1-2
V gene: TRBV10-3

CDR3 protein: CASGDISYEQYF
J gene: TRBJ2-7
V gene: TRBV6-2/TRBV6-3

CDR3 protein: CASTYHSNQPQHF
J gene: TRBJ1-5
V gene: TRBV28

CDR3 protein: CSVTGGDYNEQFF
J gene: TRBJ2-1
V gene: TRBV29-1

CDR3 protein: CATSRGPSGNRPGELFF
J gene: TRBJ2-2
V gene: TRBV15

CDR3 protein: CASSPHGLANEKLFF
J gene: TRBJ1-4
V gene: TRBV7-9

CDR3 protein: CSVFGAGQETQYF
J gene: TRBJ2-5
V gene: TRBV20-1

CDR3 protein: CASGGREQYF
J gene: TRBJ2-7
V gene: TRBV28

CDR3 protein: CASSSGDGTGELFF
J gene: TRBJ2-2
V gene: TRBV5-1

CDR3 protein: CASSLWFPQGGETQYF
J gene: TRBJ2-5
V gene: TRBV5-6

CDR3 protein: CASSLTFEAEQFF
J gene: TRBJ2-1
V gene: TRBV7-9

CDR3 protein: CASSEPGQGANEQFF
J gene: TRBJ2-1
V gene: TRBV11-2

CDR3 protein: CASSHSDREYGYTF
J gene: TRBJ1-2
V gene: TRBV3-1

CDR3 protein: CASSLLSGGLGEQYF
J gene: TRBJ2-7
V gene: TRBV7-2

CDR3 protein: CASNPSDREYEQFF
J gene: TRBJ2-1
V gene: TRBV12-3/TRBV12-4

CDR3 protein: CASSERGGQGRSSYNEQFF
J gene: TRBJ2-1
V gene: TRBV25-1

CDR3 protein: CSAGQGPGTEAFF
J gene: TRBJ1-1
V gene: TRBV20-1

CDR3 protein: CASSYEGFSNSPLHF
J gene: TRBJ1-6
V gene: TRBV5-5

CDR3 protein: CASSLLGERYEQYF
J gene: TRBJ2-7
V gene: TRBV28

CDR3 protein: CASSYSRGIVKTQYF
J gene: TRBJ2-5
V gene: TRBV6-2/TRBV6-3

CDR3 protein: CASSPHGGWGGYTF
J gene: TRBJ1-2
V gene: TRBV14

CDR3 protein: CSARDSTGQGSREVYGYTF
J gene: TRBJ1-2
V gene: TRBV20-1

CDR3 protein: CASSQGATNEKLFF
J gene: TRBJ1-4
V gene: TRBV18

CDR3 protein: CASSSGTTNEKLFF
J gene: TRBJ1-4
V gene: TRBV12-3/TRBV12-4

CDR3 protein: CASSFGPNGYTF
J gene: TRBJ1-2
V gene: TRBV7-9

CDR3 protein: CATSSRRGGGGNTIYF
J gene: TRBJ1-3
V gene: TRBV15

CDR3 protein: CASSKGTSVGSYNEQFF
J gene: TRBJ2-1
V gene: TRBV6-1

CDR3 protein: CASSIRGQINQPQHF
J gene: TRBJ1-5
V gene: TRBV28

CDR3 protein: CASSVNSNSNQPQHF
J gene: TRBJ1-5
V gene: TRBV2

CDR3 protein: CASRFTRGYTQYF
J gene: TRBJ2-3
V gene: TRBV28

CDR3 protein: CASSQVDSGELFF
J gene: TRBJ2-2
V gene: TRBV3-1

CDR3 protein: CSARRSRGQDEQYF
J gene: TRBJ2-7
V gene: TRBV20-1

CDR3 protein: CASSFRDGGNQPQHF
J gene: TRBJ1-5
V gene: TRBV28

CDR3 protein: CASSTQTGAETQYF
J gene: TRBJ2-5
V gene: TRBV6-2/TRBV6-3

CDR3 protein: CAISESEFLSGTEAFF
J gene: TRBJ1-1
V gene: TRBV10-3

CDR3 protein: CASSLLTQPQHF
J gene: TRBJ1-5
V gene: TRBV7-9

CDR3 protein: CASSYDSSYEQYF
J gene: TRBJ2-7
V gene: TRBV28

CDR3 protein: CASKRETGGRETQYF
J gene: TRBJ2-5
V gene: TRBV2

CDR3 protein: CASRDRGPETQYF
J gene: TRBJ2-5
V gene: TRBV6-2/TRBV6-3

CDR3 protein: CASSPWTGRGTNEKLFF
J gene: TRBJ1-4
V gene: TRBV7-8

CDR3 protein: CASSQRDRDYGYTF
J gene: TRBJ1-2
V gene: TRBV28

CDR3 protein: CASSQAVGGGQPQHF
J gene: TRBJ1-5
V gene: TRBV4-1

CDR3 protein: CASSFGPGQVNTEAFF
J gene: TRBJ1-1
V gene: TRBV5-1

CDR3 protein: CASSRGQPDEQYF
J gene: TRBJ2-7
V gene: TRBV11-1